Listed below are T cell receptor beta chains from one sample, sequenced in a study of blood T cell repertoires in COVID-19. TCRdb's table, derived via immunoSEQ multiplex PCR, lists solely in-frame clones and lacks some. The sample contains under 200,000 clones, approximately 90% of which appear only once. Sample: peripheral blood. The source of these receptors is a man between 60 and 75 years old with active or convalescent COVID-19. CDR3s include the opening cysteine and the closing phenylalanine or tryptophan. Fields, in order: V gene, D gene, clone size, J gene, CDR3 DNA, CDR3 protein. D genes are given only for firm matches. Only some rows state a clone size, as once, few, many or a class for expanded clones.

V: TRBV29-1
D: TRBD1
size: NA
J: TRBJ1-2
DNA: TGCAGCGCCCTCCCCCCAGGGGGCTATGGCTACACCTTC
CDR3: CSALPPGGYGYTF

V: TRBV7-9
D: NA
size: NA
J: TRBJ1-5
DNA: TGTGCCAGCAGCTACGAGGGGGTCCAGCCCCAGCATTTT
CDR3: CASSYEGVQPQHF

V: TRBV5-1
D: NA
size: NA
J: TRBJ1-2
DNA: TGCGCCAGCAGCTCAGGAGGTGGGAACTATGGCTACACCTTC
CDR3: CASSSGGGNYGYTF

V: TRBV3-1/TRBV3-2
D: NA
size: NA
J: TRBJ2-7
DNA: TGTGCCAGCAGCCAACCCCCCTACTACGAGCAGTACTTC
CDR3: CASSQPPYYEQYF

V: TRBV6-5
D: NA
size: NA
J: TRBJ1-2
DNA: TGTGCCAGCAGTTACAGAGAGGGAAGTATGGGTGGCTACACCTTC
CDR3: CASSYREGSMGGYTF

V: TRBV19
D: NA
size: NA
J: TRBJ1-1
DNA: TGTGCCAGTAGACTTTTTCAAGCTTTCTTT
CDR3: CASRLFQAFF

V: TRBV12-5
D: NA
size: once
J: TRBJ1-1
DNA: TGTGCTAGTGGTTCGCCAGGGGACGTGGGCACTGAAGCTTTCTTT
CDR3: CASGSPGDVGTEAFF

V: TRBV6-1
D: NA
size: NA
J: TRBJ1-2
DNA: TGTGCCAGCAGTGAAGCACTAAGAGCTAGGGGCTATGGCTACACCTTC
CDR3: CASSEALRARGYGYTF

V: TRBV7-2
D: NA
size: NA
J: TRBJ1-4
DNA: TGTGCCAGCAGCTTAATAGGAGCAGAGAGGGAAAAACTGTTTTTT
CDR3: CASSLIGAEREKLFF

V: TRBV11-2
D: NA
size: NA
J: TRBJ1-3
DNA: TGTGCCAGCAGCTCACCCGGACTCTCCGGAAACACCATATATTTT
CDR3: CASSSPGLSGNTIYF

V: TRBV30
D: NA
size: NA
J: TRBJ1-5
DNA: TGTGCCTGGAGGATGCCGGGACATTCCAATCAGCCCCAGCATTTT
CDR3: CAWRMPGHSNQPQHF

V: TRBV3-1/TRBV3-2
D: NA
size: NA
J: TRBJ2-1
DNA: TGTGCCAGCAGCCACCCCCCGAGCGAGGGCCCCAATGAGCAGTTCTTC
CDR3: CASSHPPSEGPNEQFF

V: TRBV12-5
D: TRBD1
size: NA
J: TRBJ2-7
DNA: TGTGCTAGTGGTCTCGGGACAGGAATAACGGGTTCCTACGAGCAGTACTTC
CDR3: CASGLGTGITGSYEQYF

V: TRBV10-1
D: NA
size: NA
J: TRBJ2-5
DNA: TGCGCCAGCAGTGGCGGAGGGAGAGAGACCCAGTACTTC
CDR3: CASSGGGRETQYF

V: TRBV5-1
D: TRBD2
size: NA
J: TRBJ2-7
DNA: TGCGCCAGCAGATCTAGCGGGGGGACGTCCTACGAGCAGTACTTC
CDR3: CASRSSGGTSYEQYF

V: TRBV3-1/TRBV3-2
D: NA
size: NA
J: TRBJ2-4
DNA: TGTGCCAGCAGCCAAGGGAGAAACATTCAGTACTTC
CDR3: CASSQGRNIQYF

V: TRBV28
D: NA
size: NA
J: TRBJ1-2
DNA: TGTGCCAGCAGTAACCTCGGACAGATCTATGGCTACACCTTC
CDR3: CASSNLGQIYGYTF

V: TRBV27
D: NA
size: NA
J: TRBJ1-5
DNA: TGTGCCAGCAGTTTATTAGGAGGGTCCAATCAGCCCCAGCATTTT
CDR3: CASSLLGGSNQPQHF

V: TRBV5-8
D: TRBD2
size: NA
J: TRBJ2-5
DNA: TGTGCCAGCAGCTTGGCAGCGGGGACCGGAGGGGAGACCCAGTACTTC
CDR3: CASSLAAGTGGETQYF

V: TRBV5-6
D: TRBD1
size: NA
J: TRBJ1-3
DNA: TGTGCCAGCAGCTCGACAGGGAGCGGAAACACCATATATTTT
CDR3: CASSSTGSGNTIYF

V: TRBV12-3/TRBV12-4
D: NA
size: NA
J: TRBJ2-1
DNA: TGTGCCAGCAGTCCCACAGGGATCAATGAGCAGTTCTTC
CDR3: CASSPTGINEQFF

V: TRBV4-2
D: TRBD1
size: NA
J: TRBJ1-1
DNA: TGTGCCAGCAGCCAAGATTACAGGGGGCATAACACTGAAGCTTTCTTT
CDR3: CASSQDYRGHNTEAFF

V: TRBV2
D: TRBD1
size: NA
J: TRBJ1-5
DNA: TGTGCCAGCAGTGATAAAGGGGGCGATCAGCCCCAGCATTTT
CDR3: CASSDKGGDQPQHF

V: TRBV7-6
D: NA
size: NA
J: TRBJ2-1
DNA: TGTGCCAGCAGGGAGAGGTACTCATTGAGTGGATCCTACAATGAGCAGTTCTTC
CDR3: CASRERYSLSGSYNEQFF

V: TRBV7-8
D: TRBD1
size: NA
J: TRBJ1-4
DNA: TGTGCCAGCAGCATGGACAGGGGGCTAGCTAATGAAAAACTGTTTTTT
CDR3: CASSMDRGLANEKLFF

V: TRBV25-1
D: NA
size: NA
J: TRBJ1-3
DNA: TGTGCCAGTAGGGGTTCATCCTCTGGAAACACCATATATTTT
CDR3: CASRGSSSGNTIYF

V: TRBV18
D: TRBD2
size: NA
J: TRBJ2-1
DNA: TGTGCCAGCTCACCAGGTGGGACTAGCTACAATGAGCAGTTCTTC
CDR3: CASSPGGTSYNEQFF

V: TRBV6-5
D: TRBD1
size: NA
J: TRBJ1-5
DNA: TGTGCCAGCAGCCCAGGGGACAGCAGCAATCAGCCCCAGCATTTT
CDR3: CASSPGDSSNQPQHF

V: TRBV2
D: NA
size: NA
J: TRBJ2-4
DNA: TGTGCCAGCAGTGAGTACATCAGAATAGCCAAAAACATTCAGTACTTC
CDR3: CASSEYIRIAKNIQYF

V: TRBV7-9
D: NA
size: NA
J: TRBJ1-4
DNA: TGTGCCAGCAGCATGTGGGAGTTTAATGAAAAACTGTTTTTT
CDR3: CASSMWEFNEKLFF

V: TRBV25-1
D: NA
size: NA
J: TRBJ1-1
DNA: TGTGCCAGCTCGCAGGGCAGGTTCACTGAAGCTTTCTTT
CDR3: CASSQGRFTEAFF

V: TRBV3-1/TRBV3-2
D: NA
size: NA
J: TRBJ1-2
DNA: TGTGCCAGCAGCCAAGACAACGCAGGGGTGGGCTACACCTTC
CDR3: CASSQDNAGVGYTF

V: TRBV5-1
D: NA
size: NA
J: TRBJ2-5
DNA: TGCGCCAGCAGCTCACCGGGACAAGAAGAGACCCAGTACTTC
CDR3: CASSSPGQEETQYF

V: TRBV13
D: NA
size: NA
J: TRBJ1-3
DNA: TGTGCCAGCAGCATCAGACAGTCGGGAAACACCATATATTTT
CDR3: CASSIRQSGNTIYF

V: TRBV6-5
D: NA
size: NA
J: TRBJ1-1
DNA: TGTGCCAGCAGTTGGGAGGGGAGGGGGACTGAAGCTTTCTTT
CDR3: CASSWEGRGTEAFF

V: TRBV5-6
D: TRBD1
size: NA
J: TRBJ1-3
DNA: TGTGCCAGCAGCGCCATTGGACAGGGGAACGGAAACACCATATATTTT
CDR3: CASSAIGQGNGNTIYF

V: TRBV5-1
D: TRBD1
size: NA
J: TRBJ2-1
DNA: TGCGCCAGCAGATCGACAGGGGGGGACTACAATGAGCAGTTCTTC
CDR3: CASRSTGGDYNEQFF

V: TRBV7-2
D: TRBD2
size: NA
J: TRBJ2-7
DNA: TGTGCCAGCAGCTTAGTAGGCGGGGGGGCCTACGAGCAGTACTTC
CDR3: CASSLVGGGAYEQYF

V: TRBV5-1
D: TRBD2
size: NA
J: TRBJ2-6
DNA: TGCGCCAGCAGCCCGGGACTAGCAGCGGAGTCTGGGGCCAACGTCCTGACTTTC
CDR3: CASSPGLAAESGANVLTF

V: TRBV19
D: NA
size: NA
J: TRBJ1-4
DNA: TGTGCCAGTAGTATAGATACGAGGGTCCATAATGAAAAACTGTTTTTT
CDR3: CASSIDTRVHNEKLFF

V: TRBV9
D: NA
size: NA
J: TRBJ1-1
DNA: TGTGCCAGCAGCGTAGTCCACACGAACACTGAAGCTTTCTTT
CDR3: CASSVVHTNTEAFF

V: TRBV2
D: NA
size: NA
J: TRBJ2-7
DNA: TGTGCCAGCAGTCCGGACTCGGGAGTGGCCGAGCAGTACTTC
CDR3: CASSPDSGVAEQYF

V: TRBV24-1
D: TRBD1
size: NA
J: TRBJ2-7
DNA: TGTGCCACCAGTGATTCAAGACAGGGGGAGAGCTCCTACGAGCAGTACTTC
CDR3: CATSDSRQGESSYEQYF

V: TRBV27
D: TRBD1
size: once
J: TRBJ2-7
DNA: TGTGCCAGCAGTTTAGCCAGGGGGTCCTACGAGCAGTACTTC
CDR3: CASSLARGSYEQYF

V: TRBV11-2
D: NA
size: NA
J: TRBJ1-1
DNA: TGTGCCAGCAGCCCAGACGGATGGGGAGGCGAAGCTTTCTTT
CDR3: CASSPDGWGGEAFF

V: TRBV10-3
D: NA
size: few
J: TRBJ2-5
DNA: TGTGCCATCAGCGCTAATCAAGAGACCCAGTACTTC
CDR3: CAISANQETQYF

V: TRBV6-5
D: NA
size: NA
J: TRBJ1-6
DNA: TGTGCCAGCAGTTACGGGGACATCTTGTCACCCCTCCACTTT
CDR3: CASSYGDILSPLHF

V: TRBV2
D: NA
size: NA
J: TRBJ2-3
DNA: TGTGCCAGCAGTGACCCAAAGGGACAATCAGAACGGTGGGATACGCAGTATTTT
CDR3: CASSDPKGQSERWDTQYF

V: TRBV27
D: NA
size: NA
J: TRBJ2-6
DNA: TGTGCCAGCAGTTACTATAGCTCTGGGGCCAACGTCCTGACTTTC
CDR3: CASSYYSSGANVLTF

V: TRBV5-6
D: TRBD1
size: NA
J: TRBJ2-7
DNA: TGTGCCAGCAGCTACGACAGGGGCTCATACGAGCAGTACTTC
CDR3: CASSYDRGSYEQYF

V: TRBV11-2
D: TRBD2
size: once
J: TRBJ2-1
DNA: TGTGCCAGCAGCTTAGTACTAGCGGTGTCAGCCTACAATGAGCAGTTCTTC
CDR3: CASSLVLAVSAYNEQFF

V: TRBV5-1
D: TRBD1
size: NA
J: TRBJ2-5
DNA: TGCGCCAGCAGCGTGGGGACAGATCAAGAGACCCAGTACTTC
CDR3: CASSVGTDQETQYF

V: TRBV5-1
D: NA
size: NA
J: TRBJ1-1
DNA: TGCGCCAGCAGCTTGATTGGGACTCAGAACACTGAAGCTTTCTTT
CDR3: CASSLIGTQNTEAFF

V: TRBV18
D: NA
size: NA
J: TRBJ1-2
DNA: TGTGCCAGCTCACCAGGCGGGTCTTTCTCTGGCTACACCTTC
CDR3: CASSPGGSFSGYTF

V: TRBV6-5
D: NA
size: NA
J: TRBJ2-5
DNA: TGTGCCAGCAGTTTGCGGGAGACCCAGTACTTC
CDR3: CASSLRETQYF